Reported below is one T cell receptor (beta chain). Its antigen is unidentified. TCRdb's copy holds only in-frame clones and misses some; the assay was immunoSEQ multiplex PCR. The table shows around 53,000 clones, with roughly 84% occurring only once. This sample was included in a study of a mutant IDH1 vaccine in newly diagnosed glioma. The overall study: Patients under treatment included about 62% males and 37.5% females and had a mean age of approximately 44 years. The V12 visit happened in week 35, and the V13 visit happened in week 47. It was radiotherapy, temozolomide, or both that patients received previously, with most receiving both.

Time point: week 35, safety follow-up. One vaccine dose held 300 ug of mutant IDH1 20-mer peptide and came with topical imiquimod. Study observations and caveats: There seemed to be no relation between pseudoprogression and changes in top peripheral T cell clonotypes.

The sequence was collected from a man between 40 and 49 years old with glioma. Specimen: PBMCs, collected from a glioma patient whose treatment included an IDH1 peptide vaccine.

The CDR3 here is CATSGQGVTEKLFF. The CDR3 DNA sequence: TGTGCCACCAGCGGACAAGGCGTTACGGAAAAACTGTTTTTT. This chain joins TRBV15 and TRBJ1-4, with D possibly TRBD1 on 5 matching bases. The CDR3 runs 14 residues. Trimming removed 5 bases at V and 8 bases at J, with 15 bases between. The germline V gene has CDR1 LNHNV and CDR2 YYDKDF (reference sequence).